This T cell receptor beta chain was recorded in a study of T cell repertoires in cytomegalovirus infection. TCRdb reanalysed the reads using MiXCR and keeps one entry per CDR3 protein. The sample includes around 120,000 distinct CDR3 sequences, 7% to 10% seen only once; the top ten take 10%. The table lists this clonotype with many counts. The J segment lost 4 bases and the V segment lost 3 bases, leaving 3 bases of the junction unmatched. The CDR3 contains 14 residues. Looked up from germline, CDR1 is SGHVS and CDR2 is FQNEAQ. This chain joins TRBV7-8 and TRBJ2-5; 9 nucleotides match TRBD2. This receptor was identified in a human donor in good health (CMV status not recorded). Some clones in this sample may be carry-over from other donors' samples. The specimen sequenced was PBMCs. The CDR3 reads CASSLAGGRETQYF. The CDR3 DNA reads TGTGCCAGCAGCTTGGCGGGGGGGCGAGAGACCCAGTACTTC.